The rows below give T cell receptor beta chains drawn from one sample of a study of vaccination and CD4 T cells after COVID-19. These receptors' antigens are unknown. TCRdb re-called the PCR reads through MiXCR, storing one row per CDR3 protein. Of around 19,000 distinct CDR3 sequences listed, less than 50% are singletons. Sequencing was done on a sample of CD4+ T cells from blood, cultured in vitro. The receptors were gathered from a human donor who had recovered from COVID-19. The CDR3 runs from the conserved cysteine through the conserved F or W. Fields, in order: D gene, J gene, V gene, clone size, CDR3 protein, CDR3 DNA. The D gene is left open where the match is weak. Clone size is given for some rows only: seen once, a few or many times, or a class if the clone is expanded.

TRBD2	TRBJ2-1	TRBV20-1	few	CSAAWASGHYNEQFF	TGCAGTGCTGCCTGGGCTAGCGGACACTACAATGAGCAGTTCTTC
-	TRBJ2-6	TRBV12-3/TRBV12-4	few	CASSLFAGANVLTF	TGTGCCAGCAGTCTATTTGCTGGGGCCAACGTCCTGACTTTC
TRBD2	TRBJ2-5	TRBV20-1	few	CSATSGGGTQETQYF	TGCAGTGCTACAAGTGGGGGGGGGACTCAAGAGACCCAGTACTTC
-	TRBJ1-1	TRBV10-1	few	CASSKQRNTEAFF	TGCGCCAGCAGTAAGCAGAGGAACACTGAAGCTTTCTTT
-	TRBJ1-5	TRBV19	few	CASQPLTGQPQHF	TGTGCCAGTCAGCCCCTCACAGGACAGCCCCAGCATTTT
-	TRBJ2-3	TRBV6-1	few	CASSETRRTTDTQYF	TGTGCCAGCAGTGAAACTCGGCGGACCACAGATACGCAGTATTTT
-	TRBJ2-3	TRBV27	-	CASSPRPRGGTDTQYF	TGTGCCAGCAGTCCTCGCCCACGAGGGGGCACAGATACGCAGTATTTT
TRBD2	TRBJ2-2	TRBV19	-	CASSIDLPGLAGGPSGELFF	TGTGCCAGTAGTATAGATCTTCCCGGACTAGCGGGAGGGCCCTCCGGGGAGCTGTTTTTT
-	TRBJ2-5	TRBV6-1	-	CASSEGAGQETQYF	TGTGCCAGCAGTGAAGGGGCCGGCCAAGAGACCCAGTACTTC
TRBD2	TRBJ2-2	TRBV7-3	-	CASSSGGGANTGELFF	TGTGCCAGCAGCTCTGGGGGGGGTGCGAACACCGGGGAGCTGTTTTTT
-	TRBJ2-7	TRBV2	once	CASRGNGYEQYF	TGTGCCAGCCGAGGGAATGGGTACGAGCAGTACTTC